This entry features one T cell receptor beta chain sequence. Its antigen is not known. The V end was cut by 0 bases, the J end by 1 base, with 6 bases between. Germline V gives CDR1 MNHEY, CDR2 SVGAGI. This CDR3 is built from 14 residues. Treatment of the sample: some 20 received Ad26.COV2.S at low or high dose, single or two shots; roughly 5 received placebo; per-sample allocation not given. Specimen acquisition occurred on day 63 following the initial vaccine or placebo injection. This vaccine is an Ad26 vector that expresses the Wuhan-strain SARS-CoV-2 spike. The data originate from a study of Ad26.COV2.S vaccination and SARS-CoV-2 variants. Turning to the study itself: This donor came from the COV1001 trial of Ad26.COV2.S. Overall study findings and caveats: Post-vaccination breadth of spike-specific CD8+ and CD4+ T cell responses was reportedly substantial. Compared with placebo recipients, vaccine recipients had higher spike-specific TCR breadth.

The assay was immunoSEQ multiplex PCR, and TCRdb's table has in-frame clones only and misses some. The sample includes around 320,000 clones, roughly 87% of them seen just once. Specimen: peripheral blood, collected in a trial of Ad26.COV2.S vaccine versus placebo. The origin of this receptor is a person aged 18-65 years who received the Ad26.COV2.S COVID-19 vaccine or a placebo. J is TRBJ1-1 and V is TRBV6-5; D uncertain. Here the CDR3 reads CASSYSYQNTEAFF. The CDR3 DNA reads as TGTGCCAGCAGTTACTCCTATCAGAACACTGAAGCTTTCTTT.